The rows below give T cell receptor beta chains drawn from one sample of a study of immune characterization of retroperitoneal liposarcoma. Each CDR3 protein is one row after TCRdb ran MiXCR on the PCR reads. This sample has some 10,000 distinct CDR3 sequences; 37% occur once, and the top ten carry 10%. The source material was tumor tissue. These receptors all stem from a female donor with retroperitoneal liposarcoma. CDR3s include the opening cysteine and the closing phenylalanine or tryptophan. A D gene is named only where the DNA matches it firmly. Only part of the rows carry a size: once, few, many, or a class if the clone is expanded.

DNA	CDR3	V	size	J	D
TGTGCCAGCAGCCCCTGGTGGGGACAGGTCCTTACAAGCTCCTACGAGCAGTACTTC	CASSPWWGQVLTSSYEQYF	TRBV11-3	once	TRBJ2-7	TRBD1
TGTGCCAGCAGTGAAAGGACAGGGACAGATACGCAGTATTTT	CASSERTGTDTQYF	TRBV6-1	.	TRBJ2-3	TRBD1
TGTGCCAGCAGGATGGGAGCCAAAAACATTCAGTACTTC	CASRMGAKNIQYF	TRBV6-1	many	TRBJ2-4	.
TGTGCCAGCAGTGAACTAGCGGGGGGGCGGCAAGAGACCCAGTTCTTC	CASSELAGGRQETQFF	TRBV6-1	.	TRBJ2-1	TRBD2
TGTGCCAGCAGCTATTCGAACACCGGGGAGCTGTTTTTT	CASSYSNTGELFF	TRBV6-9	.	TRBJ2-2	.
TGTGCCAGCAGAGTGAATAGCGGGACAGGGCAAGAGACCCAGTACTTC	CASRVNSGTGQETQYF	TRBV25-1	.	TRBJ2-5	.
TGTGCCAGCAGCTTAGGAGGGAGCTCCTACGAGCAGTTCTTC	CASSLGGSSYEQFF	TRBV11-3	few	TRBJ2-1	.
TGTGCCAGCAGACAGGGGGAACCCTACGAGCAGTACTTC	CASRQGEPYEQYF	TRBV6-1	few	TRBJ2-7	TRBD1
TGTGCCAGCAGCTGGGGACTAGCGGGAGGGAATGAGCAGTTCTTC	CASSWGLAGGNEQFF	TRBV7-6	.	TRBJ2-1	TRBD2
TGTGCCAGCATCCGGACAGGGGGCTTTGATGAGCAGTACTTC	CASIRTGGFDEQYF	TRBV12-3/TRBV12-4	many	TRBJ2-5	TRBD1
TGTGCCAGCAGTGAATCCATATCTACAGATACGCAGTATTTT	CASSESISTDTQYF	TRBV6-1	.	TRBJ2-3	.
TGTGCCAGCAAGCGACTAGCGGGATACCAAGAGACCCAGTACTTC	CASKRLAGYQETQYF	TRBV6-1	.	TRBJ2-5	TRBD2
TGTGCCAGCAAGCCGGGACTAGCGGGAGGGGATACGCAGTATTTT	CASKPGLAGGDTQYF	TRBV12-3/TRBV12-4	.	TRBJ2-3	TRBD2
TGTGCCAGCAGCCCCCGCGGGAAGGGCGCCGACGAGCAGTTCTTC	CASSPRGKGADEQFF	TRBV7-2	medium-sized	TRBJ2-1	.
TGTGCCAGCAGTTCGGGGAACCAGGCTTTTAGCATTCAGTTCTTC	CASSSGNQAFSIQFF	TRBV6-1	few	TRBJ2-1	.
TGTGCCAGCAGCTTAGGGACAGGATACACCGGGGAGCTGTTTTTT	CASSLGTGYTGELFF	TRBV7-6	few	TRBJ2-2	TRBD1
TGTGCCAGCAGTTACTCCCAGGGGCTTGAGCAGTTCTTC	CASSYSQGLEQFF	TRBV6-5	many	TRBJ2-1	.
TGCAGCGTGCAACAGGGCAAGCGGGAGCGGCAGTACTTC	CSVQQGKRERQYF	TRBV29-1	.	TRBJ2-7	TRBD2
TGTGCCACGGGGAAGCGGGAGCGAACCTACAATGAGCAGTACTTC	CATGKRERTYNEQYF	TRBV27	.	TRBJ2-4	TRBD2
TGTGCCAGCACTGATTTCCGGACAGGGGAAGAGACCCAGTACTTC	CASTDFRTGEETQYF	TRBV27	few	TRBJ2-5	TRBD1
TGTGCCGGCCGACTAGCGGGAAGGAATGAGCAGTACTTC	CAGRLAGRNEQYF	TRBV6-6	.	TRBJ2-7	TRBD2
TGTGCCAGCAGTGACCCGACAGGGGGCCCCGATACGCAGTATTTT	CASSDPTGGPDTQYF	TRBV6-4	few	TRBJ2-3	TRBD1
TGTGCCAGCAGTCTCACGCCGACAGGGGCAGAGACCCAGTACTTC	CASSLTPTGAETQYF	TRBV28	.	TRBJ2-5	TRBD1
TGTGCCGGATCCGGGAGGGTTGATGAGCAGTTCTTT	CAGSGRVDEQFF	TRBV6-8	.	TRBJ2-3	TRBD2
TGTGCCAGCAAGGGCCCAGCGGGAGAAAATGAGCAGTACTTC	CASKGPAGENEQYF	TRBV12-3/TRBV12-4	few	TRBJ2-7	TRBD2
TGTGCCAGCACTAAGACAGGGGAGGGTGGCTACACCTTC	CASTKTGEGGYTF	TRBV6-2/TRBV6-3	.	TRBJ1-2	TRBD1
TGTGCCAGCAGCCAAGAGACTAGCGGGAGTAATGAGCAGTTCTTC	CASSQETSGSNEQFF	TRBV4-1	.	TRBJ2-1	TRBD2
TGTGCCAGCAGTTCGGTCAGCGGGGATAGCTCCTACGAGCAGTACTTC	CASSSVSGDSSYEQYF	TRBV12-3/TRBV12-4	.	TRBJ2-7	TRBD2
TGTGCCAGCACTTCACGACGGACTACAAGGGACAATGAGCAGTTCTTC	CASTSRRTTRDNEQFF	TRBV6-5	.	TRBJ2-1	.
TGTGCCAGCAGTTTGGGACAGGGCTCACAAGAGACCCAGTACTTC	CASSLGQGSQETQYF	TRBV27	few	TRBJ2-5	TRBD1
TGTGCCAGCAGTGAAGACGCAGGGACAGGGGGCGACGAGCAGTACTTC	CASSEDAGTGGDEQYF	TRBV6-1	.	TRBJ2-7	TRBD1
TGTGCCAGCAGCCGGGACACAGATGAAGCTTTCTTT	CASSRDTDEAFF	TRBV7-8	medium-sized	TRBJ1-1	.
TGTGCCAGCAGCGCTAGCGGGAGCTTCGATGAGCAGTTCTTC	CASSASGSFDEQFF	TRBV12-3/TRBV12-4	once	TRBJ2-1	TRBD2
TGTGCCAGCAGTAGCGGGAACGAGCAGTACTTC	CASSSGNEQYF	TRBV6-6	.	TRBJ2-7	TRBD2
TGTGCTAGTGGTTTGCAGGGGAAAGAGTACTTC	CASGLQGKEYF	TRBV12-5	many	TRBJ2-5	.
TGTGCCAGCAGTTTTTCTGGGGCCAAAAACATTCAGTACTTC	CASSFSGAKNIQYF	TRBV27	.	TRBJ2-4	.
TGCAGTGCCAGGCGGGGGGGTGAGACCCAGTACTTC	CSARRGGETQYF	TRBV20-1	many	TRBJ2-5	TRBD2
TGTGCCAGCAGTGAAGAACCGGGATCGTCCAACGTCCTGACTTTC	CASSEEPGSSNVLTF	TRBV6-5	.	TRBJ2-6	.
TGTGCCAGCCGTGGGATGGCGGGAGGGAGATACAATGAGCAGTTCTTC	CASRGMAGGRYNEQFF	TRBV6-1	.	TRBJ2-1	TRBD2
TGTGCCAGCAGCTCCCAGGGTTATGGCTACACCTTC	CASSSQGYGYTF	TRBV7-2	few	TRBJ1-2	.
TGTGCCAGCAGCTTACTAGCGGGAGGGGCGGAGACCCAGTACTTC	CASSLLAGGAETQYF	TRBV7-2	medium-sized	TRBJ2-5	TRBD2
TGTGCCAGCAGCTTAGTCCTAGCGGGGGGTTATATCTACAATGAGCAGTACTTC	CASSLVLAGGYIYNEQYF	TRBV7-8	.	TRBJ2-7	TRBD2
TGTGCCAGCAGTGGAGCTAGCGGGGAGGCCTACAATGAGCAGCTCTTC	CASSGASGEAYNEQLF	TRBV6-4	.	TRBJ2-1	TRBD2
TGTGCCAGCAGTTTGAGGGGGATTCCAGATACGCAGTATTTT	CASSLRGIPDTQYF	TRBV12-3/TRBV12-4	.	TRBJ2-3	.
TGTGCCAGCAGTGAAGGGGACAGGGGCGAGCAGTACTTC	CASSEGDRGEQYF	TRBV6-1	few	TRBJ2-7	TRBD1
TGTGCCAGCAGCCCTAGCGGGGGATACAATGAGCAGTACTTC	CASSPSGGYNEQYF	TRBV12-3/TRBV12-4	many	TRBJ2-7	TRBD2
TGTGCCAGCAGGGTTACTAGCGGGAGTGGGTACGAGCAGTACTTC	CASRVTSGSGYEQYF	TRBV6-1	medium-sized	TRBJ2-7	TRBD2
TGTGCCAGCAGAGAGGGGGGGTTAGAGGACGAGCAGTACTTC	CASREGGLEDEQYF	TRBV6-1	many	TRBJ2-7	.
TGTGCCACCAGTGATGGGGGGGCTCGTTACAATGAGCAGTACTTC	CATSDGGARYNEQYF	TRBV24-1	once	TRBJ2-7	.
TGTGCCAGCAGTTACGGGGGGCCAGCGGGCTACACCTTC	CASSYGGPAGYTF	TRBV6-5	.	TRBJ1-2	.
TGTGCCAGCAGTAAAAGGACTACAGAGACCGGGGAGCTGTTTTTT	CASSKRTTETGELFF	TRBV6-1	.	TRBJ2-2	.
TGTGCCAGCACTATGTCGCGGGGGCCCCAGCATTTT	CASTMSRGPQHF	TRBV6-1	.	TRBJ1-5	.
TGTGCCAGCAGTTTCACAGGGACTAGCGATGAGCAGTTCTTC	CASSFTGTSDEQFF	TRBV12-3/TRBV12-4	many	TRBJ2-1	TRBD2
TGTGCTAGCAGCCCCGACAGCCTCTCCTACAATGAGCAGTTCTTC	CASSPDSLSYNEQFF	TRBV7-6	few	TRBJ2-1	.
TGTGCCAGCAGTTACTCGTTTTCAGGGGAGACCCAGTACTTC	CASSYSFSGETQYF	TRBV6-6	.	TRBJ2-5	.
TGCGCCAGCAGTGAAAAAGAGACCCAGTTCTTC	CASSEKETQFF	TRBV10-2	few	TRBJ2-1	.
TGTGCCAGCAGTCCGCCCAGGGGCGAGCAGTACTTC	CASSPPRGEQYF	TRBV27	many	TRBJ2-7	.